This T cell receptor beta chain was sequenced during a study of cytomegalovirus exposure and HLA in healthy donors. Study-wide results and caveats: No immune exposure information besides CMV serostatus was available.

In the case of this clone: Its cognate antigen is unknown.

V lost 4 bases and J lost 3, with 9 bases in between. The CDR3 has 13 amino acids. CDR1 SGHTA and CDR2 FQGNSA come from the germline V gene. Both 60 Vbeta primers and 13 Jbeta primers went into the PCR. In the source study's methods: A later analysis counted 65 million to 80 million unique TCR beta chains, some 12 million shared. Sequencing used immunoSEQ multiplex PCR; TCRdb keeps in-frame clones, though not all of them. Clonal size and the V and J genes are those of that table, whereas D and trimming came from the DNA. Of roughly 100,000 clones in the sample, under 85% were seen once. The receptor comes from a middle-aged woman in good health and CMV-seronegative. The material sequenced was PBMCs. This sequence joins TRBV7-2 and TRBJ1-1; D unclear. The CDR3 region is CASSSQPYTEAFF. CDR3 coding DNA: TGTGCCAGCAGCTCACAGCCGTACACTGAAGCTTTCTTT.